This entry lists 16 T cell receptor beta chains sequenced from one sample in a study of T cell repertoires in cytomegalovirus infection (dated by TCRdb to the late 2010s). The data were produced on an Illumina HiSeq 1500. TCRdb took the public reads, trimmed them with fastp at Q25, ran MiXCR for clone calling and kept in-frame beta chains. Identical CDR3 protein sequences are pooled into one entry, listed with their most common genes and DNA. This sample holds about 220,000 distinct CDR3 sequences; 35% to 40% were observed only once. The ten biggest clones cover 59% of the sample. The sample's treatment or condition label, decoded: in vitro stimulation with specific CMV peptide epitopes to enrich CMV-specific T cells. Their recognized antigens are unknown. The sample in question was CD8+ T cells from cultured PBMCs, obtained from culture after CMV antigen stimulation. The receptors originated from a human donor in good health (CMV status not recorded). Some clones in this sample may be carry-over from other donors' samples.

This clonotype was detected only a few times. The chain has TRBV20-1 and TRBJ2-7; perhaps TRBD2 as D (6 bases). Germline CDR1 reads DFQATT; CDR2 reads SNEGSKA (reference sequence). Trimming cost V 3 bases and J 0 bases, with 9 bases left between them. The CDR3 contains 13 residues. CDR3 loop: CSARGRGSYEQYF. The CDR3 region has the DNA TGCAGTGCTAGGGGGCGGGGCTCCTACGAGCAGTACTTC.

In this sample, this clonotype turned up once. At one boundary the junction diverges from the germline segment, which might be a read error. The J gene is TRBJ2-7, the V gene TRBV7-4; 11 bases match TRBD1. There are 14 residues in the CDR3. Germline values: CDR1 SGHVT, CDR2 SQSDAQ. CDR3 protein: CTSSLGQGEYEQYF. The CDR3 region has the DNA TGTACCAGCAGCCTGGGACAGGGGGAATACGAGCAGTACTTC.

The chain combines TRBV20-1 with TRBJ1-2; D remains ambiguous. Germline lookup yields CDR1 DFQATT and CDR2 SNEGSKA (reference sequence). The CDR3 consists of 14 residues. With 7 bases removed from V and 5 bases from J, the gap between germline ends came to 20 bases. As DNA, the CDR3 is TGCAGTGGTCCTACGGGAGTCCTAGGATATGGCTACACCTTC. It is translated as CSGPTGVLGYGYTF.

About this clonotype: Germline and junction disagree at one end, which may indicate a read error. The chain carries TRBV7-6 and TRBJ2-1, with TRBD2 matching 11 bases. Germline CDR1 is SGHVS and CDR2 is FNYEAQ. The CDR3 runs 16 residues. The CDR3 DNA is TGTGCTAGCAGCTTGACTAGCGGGGCCCCCGGCAATGAGCAGTTCTTC. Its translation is CASSLTSGAPGNEQFF.

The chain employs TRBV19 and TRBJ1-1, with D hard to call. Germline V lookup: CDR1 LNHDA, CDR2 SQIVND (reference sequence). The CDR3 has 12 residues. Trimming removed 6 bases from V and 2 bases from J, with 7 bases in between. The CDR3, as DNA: TGTGCCAGTAGGGATAGTAACACTGAAGCTTTCTTT. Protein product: CASRDSNTEAFF.

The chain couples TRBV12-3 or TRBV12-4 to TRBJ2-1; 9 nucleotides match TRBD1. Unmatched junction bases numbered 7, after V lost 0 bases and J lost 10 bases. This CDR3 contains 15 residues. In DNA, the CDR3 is TGTGCCAGCAGTTTAGCGGGGACAGGGCTGCGAGAGCAGTTCTTC. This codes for CASSLAGTGLREQFF.

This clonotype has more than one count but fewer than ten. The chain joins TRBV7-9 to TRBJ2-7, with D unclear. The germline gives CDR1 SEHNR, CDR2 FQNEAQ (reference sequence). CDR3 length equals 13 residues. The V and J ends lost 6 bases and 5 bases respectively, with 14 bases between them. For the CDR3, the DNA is TGTGCCAGCAGACTTACCCTAGGTGACGAGCAGTACTTC. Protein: CASRLTLGDEQYF.

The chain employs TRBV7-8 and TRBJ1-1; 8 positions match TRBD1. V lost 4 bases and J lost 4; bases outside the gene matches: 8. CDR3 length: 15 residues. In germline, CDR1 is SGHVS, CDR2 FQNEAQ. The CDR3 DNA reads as TGTGCCAGCAGCTACCTAGACAGGGGAGGCACTGAAGCTTTCTTT. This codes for CASSYLDRGGTEAFF.

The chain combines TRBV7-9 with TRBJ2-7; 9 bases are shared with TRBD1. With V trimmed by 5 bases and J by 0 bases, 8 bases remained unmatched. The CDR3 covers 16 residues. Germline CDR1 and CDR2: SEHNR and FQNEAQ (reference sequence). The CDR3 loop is CASSPGTGTPSYEQYF. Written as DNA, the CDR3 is TGTGCCAGCAGCCCGGGGACAGGGACCCCCTCCTACGAGCAGTACTTC.

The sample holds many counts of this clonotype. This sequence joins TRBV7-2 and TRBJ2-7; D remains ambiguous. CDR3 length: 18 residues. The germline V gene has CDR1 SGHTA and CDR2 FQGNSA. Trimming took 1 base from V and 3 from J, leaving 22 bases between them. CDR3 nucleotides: TGTGCCAGCAGCTTAGATTTCCCAGCAGTTGGCAGGATCTACGAGCAGTACTTC. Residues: CASSLDFPAVGRIYEQYF.

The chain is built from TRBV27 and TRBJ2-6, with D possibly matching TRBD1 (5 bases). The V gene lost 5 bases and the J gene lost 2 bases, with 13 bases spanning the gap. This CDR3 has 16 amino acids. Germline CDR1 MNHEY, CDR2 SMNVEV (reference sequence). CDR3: CASSKEIRAGANVLTF. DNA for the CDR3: TGTGCCAGCAGTAAGGAAATCAGGGCTGGGGCCAACGTCCTGACTTTC.

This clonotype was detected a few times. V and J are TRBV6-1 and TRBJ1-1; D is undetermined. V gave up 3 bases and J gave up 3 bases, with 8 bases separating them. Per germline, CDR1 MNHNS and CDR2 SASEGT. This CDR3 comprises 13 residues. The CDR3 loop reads CASSDPGYTEAFF. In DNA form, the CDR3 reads TGTGCCAGCAGTGATCCCGGGTACACTGAAGCTTTCTTT.

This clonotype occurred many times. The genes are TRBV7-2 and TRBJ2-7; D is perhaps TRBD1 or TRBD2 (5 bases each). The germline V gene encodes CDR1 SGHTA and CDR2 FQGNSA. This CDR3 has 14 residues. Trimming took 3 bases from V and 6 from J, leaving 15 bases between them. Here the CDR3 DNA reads TGTGCCAGCAGCTTTCTGGGACCGGGGCCCGAGCAGTACTTC. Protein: CASSFLGPGPEQYF.

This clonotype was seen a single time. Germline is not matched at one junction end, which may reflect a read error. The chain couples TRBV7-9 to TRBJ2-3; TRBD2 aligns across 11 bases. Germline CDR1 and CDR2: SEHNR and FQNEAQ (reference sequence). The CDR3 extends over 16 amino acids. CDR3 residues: CASSLTSGTRTDTKYF. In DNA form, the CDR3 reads TGTGCAAGCAGCTTGACTAGCGGGACCAGAACAGATACGAAGTATTTT.

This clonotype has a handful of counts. The CDR3 region has the DNA TGTGCCAGCAGTCGTTGGGGGGGACCGACCTACGAGCAGTACTTC. Encoded protein: CASSRWGGPTYEQYF. The chain combines TRBV7-2 with TRBJ2-7; 7 nucleotides agree with TRBD2. Trimming took 6 bases from V and 2 from J; bases not matched to a gene: 10. Germline V gives CDR1 SGHTA, CDR2 FQGNSA. The CDR3 length is 15 residues. The variable domain in full, with the rest retrieved from reference TRBV7-2 and TRBJ2-7, is GAGVSQSPSNKVTEKGKDVELRCDPISGHTALYWYRQSLGQGLEFLIYFQGNSAPDKSGLPSDRFSAERTGGSVSTLTIQRTQQEDSAVYLCASSRWGGPTYEQYFGPGTRLTVT.

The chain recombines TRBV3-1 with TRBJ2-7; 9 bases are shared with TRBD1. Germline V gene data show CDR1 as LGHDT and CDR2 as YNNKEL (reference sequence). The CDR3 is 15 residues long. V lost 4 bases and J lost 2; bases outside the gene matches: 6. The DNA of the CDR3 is TGTGCCAGCAGCCTTTTCCGGGACAGGGCCTACGAGCAGTACTTC. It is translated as CASSLFRDRAYEQYF.